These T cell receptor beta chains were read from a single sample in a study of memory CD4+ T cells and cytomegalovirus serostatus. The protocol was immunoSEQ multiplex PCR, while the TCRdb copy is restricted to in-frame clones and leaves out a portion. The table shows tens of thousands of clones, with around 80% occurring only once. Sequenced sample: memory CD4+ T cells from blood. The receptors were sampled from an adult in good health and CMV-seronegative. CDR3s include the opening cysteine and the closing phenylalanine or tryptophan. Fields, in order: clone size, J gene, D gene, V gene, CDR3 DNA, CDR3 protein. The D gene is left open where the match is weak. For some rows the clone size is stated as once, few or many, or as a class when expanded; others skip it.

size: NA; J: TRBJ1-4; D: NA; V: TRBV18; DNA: TGTGCCAGCTCACCAATGGACAGAGCTACAACTAATGAAAAACTGTTTTTT; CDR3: CASSPMDRATTNEKLFF
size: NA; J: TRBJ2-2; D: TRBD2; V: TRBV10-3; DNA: TGTGCCATCAGGGGAGCGGGGGCGAACACCGGGGAGCTGTTTTTT; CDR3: CAIRGAGANTGELFF
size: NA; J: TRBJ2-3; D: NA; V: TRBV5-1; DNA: TGCGCCAGCAGCCTGGACCAACAGGGCACAGATACGCAGTATTTT; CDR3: CASSLDQQGTDTQYF
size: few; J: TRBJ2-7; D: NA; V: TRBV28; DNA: TGTGCCAGCAGTTTTATCCCCGCAGGGAGGACCTACGAGCAGTACTTC; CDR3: CASSFIPAGRTYEQYF
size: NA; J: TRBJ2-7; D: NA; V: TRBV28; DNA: TGTGCCAGCAGTTTAGGTGGACGAATTTACGAGCAGTACTTC; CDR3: CASSLGGRIYEQYF
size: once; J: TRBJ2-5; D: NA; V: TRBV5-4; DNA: TGTGCCAGCAGCCCCCCGACAGGCCAAGAGACCCAGTACTTC; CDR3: CASSPPTGQETQYF
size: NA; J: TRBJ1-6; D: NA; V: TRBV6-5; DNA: TGTGCCAGCAAGGAGGTCCTTCCGAATTCACCCCTCCACTTT; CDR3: CASKEVLPNSPLHF
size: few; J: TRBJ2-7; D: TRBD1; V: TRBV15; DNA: TGTGCCACCAGCATGAGAGTCCCGGGACAGGCTTTCTACGAGCAGTACTTC; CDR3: CATSMRVPGQAFYEQYF
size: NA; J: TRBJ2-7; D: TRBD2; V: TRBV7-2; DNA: TGTGCCAGCAGCTTAGATGGTAGCGGGCTCTACGAGCAGTACTTC; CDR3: CASSLDGSGLYEQYF
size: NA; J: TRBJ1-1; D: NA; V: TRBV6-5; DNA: TGTGCCAGCAGTGAGAGCGGGGACACTGAAGCTTTCTTT; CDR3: CASSESGDTEAFF
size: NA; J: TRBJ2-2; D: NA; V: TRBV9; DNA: TGTGCCAGCAGCGTAAGTCCGGGGAGTAACACCGGGGAGCTGTTTTTT; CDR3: CASSVSPGSNTGELFF
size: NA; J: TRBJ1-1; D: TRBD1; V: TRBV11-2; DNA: TGTGCCAGCAGCGCCCGACAGGGGGTTCGCCTGAACACTGAAGCTTTCTTT; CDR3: CASSARQGVRLNTEAFF
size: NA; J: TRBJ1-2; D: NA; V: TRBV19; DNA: TGTGCCAGTGGGGATATAGGGGGCTACACCTTC; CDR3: CASGDIGGYTF
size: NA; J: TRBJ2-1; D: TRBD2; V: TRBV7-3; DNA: TGTGCCAGCAGCCTCAATCCTACCGGGAGGTACAATGAGCAGTTCTTC; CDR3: CASSLNPTGRYNEQFF